This T cell receptor beta chain was captured in a study of radiotherapy plus CTLA-4 blockade in lung cancer (dated by TCRdb to the late 2010s). Context from the whole study: Objective responses were observed in 18% of enrolled patients, and disease control was achieved in around 30%.

CDR1 is given as LNHDA and CDR2 as SQIVND, both from the germline V gene (reference sequence). From its cysteine to its phenylalanine, the CDR3 spans 16 amino acids. Solely the CDR3 DNA is kept, with 48 bases framed from the first base. Relative to germline, V is missing 7 bases and J is missing 1 base, with 8 bases of the junction outside any gene match. The investigation overall reported the following: The strongest predictors of response, as reported, were early dynamic changes in blood T cell clones along with a rise in serum interferon-beta after radiation. After treatment with radiotherapy and ipilimumab, TCR clones that came from tumors expanded in the peripheral blood.

The library was obtained by the immunoSEQ multiplex PCR assay. TCRdb provides this immuneACCESS table in a form limited to in-frame rearrangements. Some clones are lacking; in checked studies, under half of them reflect an unresolved V gene, and why the rest are absent is not known. This sample has about 80,000 clones in its table, and about 78% of those were observed once. In total, the top ten clones hold roughly 22% of the sample. The study evaluated CTLA-4 blockade (ipilimumab) given together with focal radiation therapy in patients who had chemo-refractory metastatic non-small-cell lung cancer. Regarding this clone: Its antigen remains undetermined. The sample holds no much larger clone one base away, and base qualities are not on file.

This receptor was taken from a human donor with non-small cell lung cancer whose response to radiotherapy plus ipilimumab could not be evaluated. Some clones in this sample may be carry-over from other donors' samples. The material sequenced was peripheral blood, taken from a patient treated with radiotherapy plus ipilimumab. This sequence uses TRBV19 and TRBJ1-5, with TRBD1 identical over 9 junction bases. In nucleotide form, the sequence is TGTGCCAGTACCCCGACAGGGGGTAGGAGCAATCAGCCCCAGCATTTT. Its coded protein is CASTPTGGRSNQPQHF. The reference TRBV19 and TRBJ1-5 proteins fill in what lies around the CDR3, so the full variable domain reads DGGITQSPKYLFRKEGQNVTLSCEQNLNHDAMYWYRQDPGQGLRLIYYSQIVNDFQKGDIAEGYSVSREKKESFPLTVTSAQKNPTAFYLCASTPTGGRSNQPQHFGDGTRLSIL.